The 20 T cell receptor beta chains presented below share a single source sample, sequenced in a study of T-cell reconstitution after alpha-beta-depleted transplantation in children. The authors prepared the TCRbeta library with unique molecular identifiers. One entry per CDR3 protein, called by TCRdb with MiXCR from the PCR reads. The table shows roughly 610,000 distinct CDR3 sequences, with more than 9% occurring only once. The sequencing used PBMCs from the stem cell graft donor, collected from the stem cell graft. The receptor set was obtained from a human donor who donated a stem cell graft to a child with acute myeloid leukemia.

This chain connects TRBV5-1 to TRBJ2-7, with D maybe TRBD1 (6 bases). Germline lookup yields CDR1 SGHRS and CDR2 YFSETQ. Trimming removed 0 bases from V and 2 bases from J, with 12 bases in between. The CDR3 has 15 residues. The CDR3 sequence is CASSLVPGVTYEQYF. CDR3 DNA: TGCGCCAGCAGCTTGGTTCCAGGGGTAACCTACGAGCAGTACTTC.

This clonotype has at least ten counts. The chain has TRBV2 and TRBJ2-5; 12 positions match TRBD2. The V and J ends lost 6 bases and 7 bases, in that order; junction bases with no gene match: 0. Germline assignment: CDR1 SNHLY and CDR2 FYNNEI. The CDR3 covers 12 residues. In DNA form, the CDR3 reads TGTGCCAGCAGGGGACTAGCGGGGACCCAGTACTTC. The encoded protein is CASRGLAGTQYF.

This rearrangement joins TRBV4-3 to TRBJ2-3; tentatively, D is TRBD2 (5 bases). CDR3 size: 15 residues. The V gene's germline CDR1 is LGHNA and CDR2 YSLEER. The V and J ends lost 0 bases and 1 base respectively, with 8 bases between them. CDR3 DNA: TGCGCCAGCAGCCAAGACGGGGTGCGCACAGATACGCAGTATTTT. Translating it yields CASSQDGVRTDTQYF.

This clonotype was detected a few times. The rearrangement uses TRBV29-1 and TRBJ2-7; maybe TRBD2 (6 bases). The CDR3 is made up of 16 amino acids. The V gene's germline CDR1 is SQVTM and CDR2 ANQGSEA. The V end was cut by 4 bases, the J end by 5 bases, with 24 bases between. In DNA, the CDR3 is TGCAGCGTTGTTCCGACTTCCTCCGGGAGCAGACACGAGCAGTACTTC. It yields the protein CSVVPTSSGSRHEQYF.

The sample holds a few counts of this clonotype. The rearrangement uses TRBV30 and TRBJ2-3; no clear D gene. Germline CDR1 is GTSNPN and CDR2 is SVGIG (reference sequence). This CDR3 spans 13 amino acids. The V gene lost 1 base and the J gene lost 4 bases, with 9 bases spanning the gap. The CDR3 region is CAWSAERADTQYF. DNA of the CDR3: TGTGCCTGGAGTGCCGAGAGAGCAGATACGCAGTATTTT.

This clonotype has at least ten counts. The V call is TRBV28, the J call TRBJ2-3; 10 nucleotides match TRBD2. Germline V CDR1 and CDR2: MDHEN, SYDVKM. V lost 7 bases to trimming and J lost 6 bases; unmatched junction nucleotides: 7. The CDR3 totals 14 residues. CDR3 nucleotide sequence: TGTGCCAGCAATCAAGCGGGAGGGCCGGATACGCAGTATTTT. Encoded protein: CASNQAGGPDTQYF.

The chain links TRBV5-1 to TRBJ2-7; D might be TRBD2 (5 bases). Trimming removed 0 bases from V and 4 bases from J, with 17 bases in between. The length of the CDR3 is 16 residues. Germline CDR1 is SGHRS and CDR2 is YFSETQ. As DNA, the CDR3 is TGCGCCAGCAGCTTGGGGACTCAACTTCCCCTTTACGAGCAGTACTTC. Translated, it gives CASSLGTQLPLYEQYF.

The chain has TRBV9 and TRBJ2-5, with D perhaps TRBD1 (5 bases). V was cut by 4 bases and J by 4 bases, with 17 bases left in between. Germline CDR1 is SGDLS and CDR2 is YYNGEE. This CDR3 is 15 amino acids long. The DNA for the CDR3 is TGTGCCAGCAGCCGCAGACCAGGGTGGGGAGAGACCCAGTACTTC. Translating gives CASSRRPGWGETQYF. The whole variable domain, filled in from reference TRBV9 and TRBJ2-5, reads DSGVTQTPKHLITATGQRVTLRCSPRSGDLSVYWYQQSLDQGLQFLIQYYNGEERAKGNILERFSAQQFPDLHSELNLSSLELGDSALYFCASSRRPGWGETQYFGPGTRLLVL.

This clonotype was found many times. The chain uses TRBV15 and TRBJ2-5; unclear D gene. CDR3 length equals 14 residues. Per the germline V gene, CDR1 is LNHNV and CDR2 is YYDKDF (reference sequence). Trimming pared 0 bases from V and 5 bases from J, leaving 10 bases between. CDR3 in amino acids: CATSRDLGAETQYF. CDR3 in DNA: TGTGCCACCAGCAGAGATCTCGGAGCGGAGACCCAGTACTTC.

The table lists this clonotype with a count of one. The J gene is TRBJ1-1, the V gene TRBV5-1; no definite D call. CDR1 SGHRS and CDR2 YFSETQ come from the germline V gene. V lost 1 base to trimming and J lost 2 bases, with 12 bases between them. The CDR3 consists of 15 residues. The CDR3: CASSLRPSPNTEAFF. The CDR3 DNA is TGCGCCAGCAGCTTGCGGCCATCGCCTAACACTGAAGCTTTCTTT.

This clonotype occurred a few times. The rearrangement uses TRBV6-1 and TRBJ1-1; maybe TRBD1 (5 bases). Germline assignment: CDR1 MNHNS and CDR2 SASEGT. This CDR3 has 13 amino acids. With 7 bases removed from V and 1 base from J, the gap between germline ends came to 10 bases. The CDR3 DNA reads as TGTGCCAGCACTGAGGGGCCGAACACTGAAGCTTTCTTT. Its protein is CASTEGPNTEAFF.

J is TRBJ2-7 and V is TRBV7-9; 14 bases line up with TRBD2. Germline lookup yields CDR1 SEHNR and CDR2 FQNEAQ (reference sequence). V trimming: 0 bases; J trimming: 8 bases; junction bases outside the gene matches: 9. CDR3 size: 17 residues. The CDR3 spells CASSLATGLAGGYKQYF. The CDR3 bases are TGTGCCAGCAGCTTAGCCACCGGACTAGCGGGAGGATATAAGCAGTACTTC.

This clonotype was counted only a few times. V gene TRBV5-1 combines with J gene TRBJ2-5; TRBD1 might be the D (5 bases). Germline loops: CDR1 SGHRS, CDR2 YFSETQ. This CDR3 is 14 amino acids long. Trimming pared 2 bases from V and 5 bases from J, leaving 13 bases between. This CDR3 reads CASSFSQGTETQYF. The CDR3 coding sequence is TGCGCCAGCAGCTTTTCGCAGGGTACGGAGACCCAGTACTTC.

This chain joins TRBV12-3 or TRBV12-4 and TRBJ1-1; D gene unclear. CDR3 length: 13 amino acids. V gave up 6 bases and J gave up 10 bases, with 18 bases separating them. The CDR3, as DNA: TGTGCCAGCAGGGTGGGAGGGTTCGAAGGAGCTTTCTTT. Translation gives CASRVGGFEGAFF.

The chain employs TRBV29-1 and TRBJ2-1; 8 bases fit TRBD1. Germline V gives CDR1 SQVTM, CDR2 ANQGSEA. V was pared by 3 bases and J by 9 bases, with 4 bases of the junction left unmatched. The CDR3 consists of 12 residues. CDR3 nucleotide sequence: TGCAGCGTTGACAGACAGGGGACTGAGCAGTTCTTC. This codes for CSVDRQGTEQFF.

This clonotype was detected a few times. The chain employs TRBV20-1 and TRBJ1-5, with 7 bases fitting TRBD1. V lost 3 bases, J lost 3 bases, and 8 bases stayed unmatched. Germline loops: CDR1 DFQATT, CDR2 SNEGSKA (reference sequence). The CDR3 covers 15 residues. Here the CDR3 reads CSASFLDRDNQPQHF. CDR3 nucleotide sequence: TGCAGTGCTAGCTTCTTAGACAGGGACAATCAGCCCCAGCATTTT.

This clonotype was detected only a few times. The chain carries TRBV10-2 and TRBJ2-7, with a tentative D call TRBD1 (5 bases). The CDR3 has 13 amino acids. The V end was cut by 7 bases, the J end by 0 bases, with 10 bases between. Germline-derived CDR1 and CDR2 are WSHSY and SAAADI. The CDR3 loop is CASTGISSYEQYF. In DNA form, the CDR3 reads TGCGCCAGCACAGGGATAAGCTCCTACGAGCAGTACTTC.

This clonotype was seen at least ten times. The chain uses TRBV20-1 and TRBJ2-3, with D possibly matching TRBD2 (6 bases). The V end lost 0 bases, the J end lost 2 bases, and 12 bases lay between the germline ends. The V gene's germline CDR1 is DFQATT and CDR2 SNEGSKA (reference sequence). CDR3 length: 15 amino acids. The CDR3 is CSAREMGGNTDTQYF. The CDR3 DNA follows: TGCAGTGCTAGAGAGATGGGCGGGAACACAGATACGCAGTATTTT.

There are a few counts of this clonotype. The chain is built from TRBV29-1 and TRBJ2-7; D is possibly TRBD2 (5 bases). Germline-derived CDR1 and CDR2 are SQVTM and ANQGSEA. V dropped 3 bases and J dropped 2 bases, with 11 bases sitting between them. The CDR3 contains 13 residues. CDR3 coding DNA: TGCAGCGTTGAGGCCAGCGGAACCTACGAGCAGTACTTC. It codes for CSVEASGTYEQYF.

The sample holds a few counts of this clonotype. The chain has TRBV28 and TRBJ2-1, with TRBD2 identical over 7 bases. CDR3 length equals 15 residues. Trimming at V came to 6 bases and at J to 8 bases, leaving 13 bases not matched to a gene. Germline-derived CDR1 and CDR2 are MDHEN and SYDVKM. CDR3 in amino acids: CASRGWREMVDEQFF. The CDR3 DNA is TGTGCCAGCAGGGGTTGGCGGGAGATGGTCGATGAGCAGTTCTTC.